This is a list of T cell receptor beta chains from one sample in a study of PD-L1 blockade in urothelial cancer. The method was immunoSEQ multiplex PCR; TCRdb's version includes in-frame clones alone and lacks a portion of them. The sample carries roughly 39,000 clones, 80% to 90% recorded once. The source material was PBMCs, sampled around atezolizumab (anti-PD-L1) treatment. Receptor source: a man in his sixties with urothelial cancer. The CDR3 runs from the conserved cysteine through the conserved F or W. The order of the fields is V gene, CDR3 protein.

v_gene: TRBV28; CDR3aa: CASSPPGTGTATNEKLFF
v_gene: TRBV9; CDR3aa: CASSVVGTVTGELFF
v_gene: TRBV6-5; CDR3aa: CASRPDIWNTEAFF
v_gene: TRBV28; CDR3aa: CATGPDRGNEKLFF
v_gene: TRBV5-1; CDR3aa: CASSQDSNYGYTF
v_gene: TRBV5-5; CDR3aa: CASSSTGLNYGYTF
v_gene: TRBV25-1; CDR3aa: CASSEWDREDEQYF
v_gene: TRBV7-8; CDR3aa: CASSVLTSYNEQFF
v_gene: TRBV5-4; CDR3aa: CASSTDRVGANVLTF
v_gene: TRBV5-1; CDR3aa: CASSLDDPRSTGELFF
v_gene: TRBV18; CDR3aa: CASSPGTGDQAFF
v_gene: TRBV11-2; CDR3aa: CASSLGGKGSEQYF
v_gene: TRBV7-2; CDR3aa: CASSLRGDPADTEAFF
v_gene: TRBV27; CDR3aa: CASSSSGRNTGELFF
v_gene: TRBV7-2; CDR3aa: CASSPSGGGETQYF
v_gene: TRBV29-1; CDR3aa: CSVEEQRGNIQYF
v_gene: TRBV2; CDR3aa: CASGEDFPSNYGYTF
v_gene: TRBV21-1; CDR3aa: CATPPPGTRLGTDTQYF
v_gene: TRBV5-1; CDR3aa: CASSPTFLGTQYF
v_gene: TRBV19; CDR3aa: CASSRPAGGRNNEQFF
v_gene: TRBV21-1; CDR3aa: CASSKLRDRARQNIQYF
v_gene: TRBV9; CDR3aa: CASSFPAGGPGEQFF
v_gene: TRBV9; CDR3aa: CASSSLGRQSNYGYTF
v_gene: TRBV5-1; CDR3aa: CASSRTGGRDYGYTF
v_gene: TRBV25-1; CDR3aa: CASSGRGGDSPLHF
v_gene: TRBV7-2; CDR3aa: CASRLSGGTYEQYF
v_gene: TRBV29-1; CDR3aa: CSPRYADTQYF
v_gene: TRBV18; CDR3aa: CASSPEYQETQYF
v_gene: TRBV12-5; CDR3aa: CASGALAYTGELFF